This TCR beta chain came from a study of graft-versus-host responses after intestinal transplantation. Across the whole study: Recipients got multivisceral, liver-intestinal, or isolated intestinal transplants. Among the recipients, all got anti-thymocyte globulin induction and then tacrolimus and steroids for 3 to 4 years. Notes on the study in general: Researchers found GvH clones in recipient marrow, and some showed up first in ileum or blood. Among circulating GvH clones, peak levels were associated with early post-transplant declines in HvG clones.

In the case of this clone: The antigen is undetermined.

The CDR3 is made up of 14 amino acids. With 3 bases clipped from V and 9 bases from J, the junction kept 7 bases outside the gene matches. CDR1 and CDR2 (germline): SGDLS, YYNGEE. Sequenced by immunoSEQ multiplex PCR; TCRdb stores in-frame clones only, minus some. The sample comprises thousands of clones, about 74% of which are singletons, and approximately 32% rests with the top ten. Tissue processing of the graft released intraepithelial and lamina propria lymphocytes from it. This material consisted of ileum tissue, taken roughly 74 weeks after intestinal transplant. This TCR was sampled from a human patient who received an intestinal transplant, so some T cells may come from the graft donor. The genes are TRBV9 and TRBJ2-1, with 9 bases identical to TRBD2. The CDR3 sequence: CASSAGTSLFEQFF. The CDR3 DNA reads as TGTGCCAGCAGCGCCGGGACTAGCTTATTTGAGCAGTTCTTC.